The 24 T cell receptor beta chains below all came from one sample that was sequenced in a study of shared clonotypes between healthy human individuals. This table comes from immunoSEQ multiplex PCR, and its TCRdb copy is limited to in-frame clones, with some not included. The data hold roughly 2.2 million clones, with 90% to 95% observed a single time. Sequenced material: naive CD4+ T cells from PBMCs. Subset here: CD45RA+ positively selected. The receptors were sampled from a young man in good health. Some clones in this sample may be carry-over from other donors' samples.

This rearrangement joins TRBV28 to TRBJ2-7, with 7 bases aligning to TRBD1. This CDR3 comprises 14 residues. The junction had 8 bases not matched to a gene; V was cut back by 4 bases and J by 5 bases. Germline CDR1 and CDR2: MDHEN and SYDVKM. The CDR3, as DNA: TGTGCCAGCAGTTCCCCCTCCGACAGGGACGAGCAGTACTTC. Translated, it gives CASSSPSDRDEQYF. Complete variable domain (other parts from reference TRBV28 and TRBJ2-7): DVKVTQSSRYLVKRTGEKVFLECVQDMDHENMFWYRQDPGLGLRLIYFSYDVKMKEKGDIPEGYSVSREKKERFSLILESASTNQTSMYLCASSSPSDRDEQYFGPGTRLTVT.

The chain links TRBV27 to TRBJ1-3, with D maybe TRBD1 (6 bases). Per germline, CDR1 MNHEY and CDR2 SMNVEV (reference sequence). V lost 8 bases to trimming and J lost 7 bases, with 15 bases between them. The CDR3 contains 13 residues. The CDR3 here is CASAGAIRNTIYF. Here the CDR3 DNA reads TGTGCCAGCGCAGGGGCGATACGGAACACCATATATTTT.

CDR3: CASSQDYLGTEAFF. Here the CDR3 DNA reads TGTGCCAGCAGCCAAGATTACCTGGGCACTGAAGCTTTCTTT. The rearrangement joins TRBV4-2 to TRBJ1-1; unclear D gene. The V gene lost 0 bases and the J gene lost 4 bases, with 9 bases spanning the gap. CDR3 length: 14 amino acids. The germline V gene encodes CDR1 LGHNA and CDR2 YNFKEQ.

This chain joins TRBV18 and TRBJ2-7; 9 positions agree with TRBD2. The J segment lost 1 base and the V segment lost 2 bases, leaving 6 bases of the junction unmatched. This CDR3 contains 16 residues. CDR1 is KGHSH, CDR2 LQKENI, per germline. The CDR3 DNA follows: TGTGCCAGCTCACCATACAAGGGACTAGCTTCCTACGAGCAGTACTTC. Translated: CASSPYKGLASYEQYF.

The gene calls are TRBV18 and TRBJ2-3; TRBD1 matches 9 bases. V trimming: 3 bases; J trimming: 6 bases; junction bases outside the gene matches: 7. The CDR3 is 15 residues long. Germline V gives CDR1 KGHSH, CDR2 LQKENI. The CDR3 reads CASSPGDRGADTQYF. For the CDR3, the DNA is TGTGCCAGCTCACCCGGCGACAGGGGGGCTGATACGCAGTATTTT. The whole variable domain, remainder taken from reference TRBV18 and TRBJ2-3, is NAGVMQNPRHLVRRRGQEARLRCSPMKGHSHVYWYRQLPEEGLKFMVYLQKENIIDESGMPKERFSAEFPKEGPSILRIQQVVRGDSAAYFCASSPGDRGADTQYFGPGTRLTVL.

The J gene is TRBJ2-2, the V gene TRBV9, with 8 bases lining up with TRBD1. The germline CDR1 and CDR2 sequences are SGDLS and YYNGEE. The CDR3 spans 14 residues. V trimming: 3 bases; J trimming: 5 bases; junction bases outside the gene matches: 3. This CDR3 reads CASSARQGTGELFF. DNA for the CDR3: TGTGCCAGCAGCGCTCGACAGGGGACCGGGGAGCTGTTTTTT.

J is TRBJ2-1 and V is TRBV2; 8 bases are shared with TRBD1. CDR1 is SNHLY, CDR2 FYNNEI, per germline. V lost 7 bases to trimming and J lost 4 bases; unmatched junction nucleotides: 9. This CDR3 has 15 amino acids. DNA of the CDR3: TGTGCCAGCACCCAGGGGGCTAACACGTACAATGAGCAGTTCTTC. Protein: CASTQGANTYNEQFF.

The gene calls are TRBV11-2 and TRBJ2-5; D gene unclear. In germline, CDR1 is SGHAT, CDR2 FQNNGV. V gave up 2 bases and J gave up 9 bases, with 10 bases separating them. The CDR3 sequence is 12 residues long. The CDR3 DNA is TGTGCCAGCAGCTTAACTAACCGGCCCCAGTACTTC. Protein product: CASSLTNRPQYF. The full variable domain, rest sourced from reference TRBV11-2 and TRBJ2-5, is EAGVAQSPRYKIIEKRQSVAFWCNPISGHATLYWYQQILGQGPKLLIQFQNNGVVDDSQLPKDRFSAERLKGVDSTLKIQPAKLEDSAVYLCASSLTNRPQYFGPGTRLLVL.

CDR3 residues: CASSSLGGYGYTF. The CDR3 DNA reads as TGTGCCAGCAGTTCCCTTGGGGGCTATGGCTACACCTTC. The gene calls are TRBV6-5 and TRBJ1-2, with D maybe TRBD1 (5 bases). This CDR3 is 13 amino acids long. The germline CDR1 and CDR2 sequences are MNHEY and SVGAGI. V was cut by 4 bases and J by 4 bases, with 10 bases left in between.

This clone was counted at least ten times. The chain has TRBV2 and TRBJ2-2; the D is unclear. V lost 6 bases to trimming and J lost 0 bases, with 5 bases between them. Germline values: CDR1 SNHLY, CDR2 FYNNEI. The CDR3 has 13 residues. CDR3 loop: CASRATNTGELFF. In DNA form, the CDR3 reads TGTGCCAGCAGAGCAACGAACACCGGGGAGCTGTTTTTT.

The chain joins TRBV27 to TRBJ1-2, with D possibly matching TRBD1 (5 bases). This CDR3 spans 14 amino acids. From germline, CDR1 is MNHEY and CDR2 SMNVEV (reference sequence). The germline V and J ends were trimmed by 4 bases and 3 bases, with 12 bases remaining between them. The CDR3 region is CASSYKGPHYGYTF. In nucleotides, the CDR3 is TGTGCCAGCAGTTATAAGGGGCCGCACTATGGCTACACCTTC.

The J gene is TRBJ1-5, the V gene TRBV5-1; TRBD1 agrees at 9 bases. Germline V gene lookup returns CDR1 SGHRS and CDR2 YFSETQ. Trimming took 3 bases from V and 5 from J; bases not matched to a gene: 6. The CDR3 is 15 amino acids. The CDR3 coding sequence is TGCGCCAGCAGCTGGGGGACAGGGACGGATCAGCCCCAGCATTTT. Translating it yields CASSWGTGTDQPQHF. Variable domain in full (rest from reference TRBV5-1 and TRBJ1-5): KAGVTQTPRYLIKTRGQQVTLSCSPISGHRSVSWYQQTPGQGLQFLFEYFSETQRNKGNFPGRFSGRQFSNSRSEMNVSTLELGDSALYLCASSWGTGTDQPQHFGDGTRLSIL.

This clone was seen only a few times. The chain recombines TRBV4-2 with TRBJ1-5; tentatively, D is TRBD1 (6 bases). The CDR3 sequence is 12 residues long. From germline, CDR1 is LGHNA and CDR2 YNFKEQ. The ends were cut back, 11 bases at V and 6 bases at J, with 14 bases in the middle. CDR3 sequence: CAGPGARQPQHF. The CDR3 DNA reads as TGTGCCGGGCCAGGGGCGCGTCAGCCCCAGCATTTT.

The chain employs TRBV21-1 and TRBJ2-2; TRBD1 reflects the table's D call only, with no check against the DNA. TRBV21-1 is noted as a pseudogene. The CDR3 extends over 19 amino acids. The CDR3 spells CASSKSKTTGVTNTGELFF. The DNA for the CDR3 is TGTGCCAGCAGCAAGAGTAAAACGACAGGGGTTACGAACACCGGGGAGCTGTTTTTT.

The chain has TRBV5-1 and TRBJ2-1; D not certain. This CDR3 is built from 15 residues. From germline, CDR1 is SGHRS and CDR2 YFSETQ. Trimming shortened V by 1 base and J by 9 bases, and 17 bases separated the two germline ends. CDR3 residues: CASSLLLRIISEQFF. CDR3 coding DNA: TGCGCCAGCAGCTTGTTATTAAGGATTATCAGTGAGCAGTTCTTC. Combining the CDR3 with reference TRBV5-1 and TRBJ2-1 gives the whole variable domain KAGVTQTPRYLIKTRGQQVTLSCSPISGHRSVSWYQQTPGQGLQFLFEYFSETQRNKGNFPGRFSGRQFSNSRSEMNVSTLELGDSALYLCASSLLLRIISEQFFGPGTRLTVL.

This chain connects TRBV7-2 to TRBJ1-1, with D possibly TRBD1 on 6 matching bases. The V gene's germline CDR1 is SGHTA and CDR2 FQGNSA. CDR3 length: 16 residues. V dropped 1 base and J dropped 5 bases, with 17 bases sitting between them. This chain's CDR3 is CASSLVPGALGTEAFF. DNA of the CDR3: TGTGCCAGCAGCTTAGTCCCAGGGGCGCTAGGAACTGAAGCTTTCTTT.

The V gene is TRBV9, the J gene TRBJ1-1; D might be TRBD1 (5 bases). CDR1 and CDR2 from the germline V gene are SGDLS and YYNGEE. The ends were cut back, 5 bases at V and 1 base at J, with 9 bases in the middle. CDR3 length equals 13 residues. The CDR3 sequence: CASRRDENTEAFF. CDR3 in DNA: TGTGCCAGCAGGAGGGACGAGAACACTGAAGCTTTCTTT. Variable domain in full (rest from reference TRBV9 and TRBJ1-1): DSGVTQTPKHLITATGQRVTLRCSPRSGDLSVYWYQQSLDQGLQFLIQYYNGEERAKGNILERFSAQQFPDLHSELNLSSLELGDSALYFCASRRDENTEAFFGQGTRLTVV.

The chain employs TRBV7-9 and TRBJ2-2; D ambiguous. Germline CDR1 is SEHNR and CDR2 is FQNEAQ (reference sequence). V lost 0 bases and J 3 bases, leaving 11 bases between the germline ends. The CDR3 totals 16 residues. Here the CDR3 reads CASSLAIVPDTGELFF. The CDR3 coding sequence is TGTGCCAGCAGCTTAGCCATTGTCCCCGACACCGGGGAGCTGTTTTTT. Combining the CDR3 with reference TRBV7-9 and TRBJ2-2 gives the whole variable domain DTGVSQNPRHKITKRGQNVTFRCDPISEHNRLYWYRQTLGQGPEFLTYFQNEAQLEKSRLLSDRFSAERPKGSFSTLEIQRTEQGDSAMYLCASSLAIVPDTGELFFGEGSRLTVL.

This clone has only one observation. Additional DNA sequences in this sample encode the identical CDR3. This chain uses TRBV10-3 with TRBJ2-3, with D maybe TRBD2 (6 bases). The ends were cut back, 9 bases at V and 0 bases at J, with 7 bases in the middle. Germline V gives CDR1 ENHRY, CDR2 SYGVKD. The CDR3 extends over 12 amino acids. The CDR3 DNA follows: TGTGCCATTAGCGGAAGCACAGATACGCAGTATTTT. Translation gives CAISGSTDTQYF.

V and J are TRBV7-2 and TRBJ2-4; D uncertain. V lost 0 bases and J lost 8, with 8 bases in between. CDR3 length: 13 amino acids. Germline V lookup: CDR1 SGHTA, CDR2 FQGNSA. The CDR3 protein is CASSLAMWDIQYF. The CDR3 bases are TGTGCCAGCAGCTTAGCCATGTGGGACATTCAGTACTTC.

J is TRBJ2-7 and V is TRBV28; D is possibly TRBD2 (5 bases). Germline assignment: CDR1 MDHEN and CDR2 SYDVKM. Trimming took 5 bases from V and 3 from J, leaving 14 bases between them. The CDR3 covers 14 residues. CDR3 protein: CASSLAEGLYEQYF. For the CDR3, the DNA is TGTGCCAGCAGTCTCGCTGAGGGCCTCTACGAGCAGTACTTC.

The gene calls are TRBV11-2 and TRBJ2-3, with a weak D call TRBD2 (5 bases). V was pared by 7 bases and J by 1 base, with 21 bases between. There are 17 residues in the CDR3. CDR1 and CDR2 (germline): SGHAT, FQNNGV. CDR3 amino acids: CASTSGWWRPRTDTQYF. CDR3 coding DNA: TGTGCCAGCACCTCGGGGTGGTGGCGCCCCCGCACAGATACGCAGTATTTT.

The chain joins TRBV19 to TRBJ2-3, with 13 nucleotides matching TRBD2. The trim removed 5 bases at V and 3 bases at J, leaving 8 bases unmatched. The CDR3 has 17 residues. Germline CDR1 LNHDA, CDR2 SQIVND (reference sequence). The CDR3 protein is CASSSRLAGGRTDTQYF. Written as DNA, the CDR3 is TGTGCCAGTAGTTCCCGACTAGCGGGAGGTCGGACAGATACGCAGTATTTT.

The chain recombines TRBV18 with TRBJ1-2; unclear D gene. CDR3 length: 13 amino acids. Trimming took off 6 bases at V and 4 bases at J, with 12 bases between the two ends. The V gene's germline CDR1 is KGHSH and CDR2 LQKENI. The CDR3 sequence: CASSLTESYGYTF. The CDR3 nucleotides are TGTGCCAGCTCGCTAACAGAGTCCTATGGCTACACCTTC.